This record concerns one TCR beta chain sequence. This specimen comes from a study of blood T cell repertoires in COVID-19. Turning to the study itself: COVID-19 samples collected from the United States, Italy and Spain covered acute and convalescent phases. T cells, B-cell-depleted T cells, or PBMCs provided the cDNA or gDNA that served as material.

Measured with immunoSEQ multiplex PCR; TCRdb has only the in-frame clones, and not every one. The table includes 540,000 or so clones, 70% to 90% detected once. V dropped 8 bases and J dropped 5 bases, with 21 bases sitting between them. CDR3 length: 15 residues. Germline V gene sequence: CDR1 MNHEY, CDR2 SMNVEV (reference sequence). The chain links TRBV27 to TRBJ1-1; TRBD1 might be the D (6 bases). This TCR derives from a woman aged 50 to 60 with COVID-19, enrolled during active disease. Specimen: peripheral blood. CDR3 sequence: CASWRVAGAYTEAFF. The CDR3 DNA is TGTGCCAGCTGGCGGGTGGCAGGGGCCTATACTGAAGCTTTCTTT.